This T cell receptor (beta chain) emerged from a study of control samples from healthy donors and cancer patients. Trimming cost V 5 bases and J 4 bases; bases outside gene matches: 7. Germline V lookup: CDR1 PRHDT, CDR2 FYEKMQ (reference sequence). The CDR3 extends over 14 amino acids. Method: immunoSEQ multiplex PCR; TCRdb's copy keeps in-frame clones and lacks some. The profile covers 98,000 or so clones, with around 80% appearing a single time and 8% to 11% taken by the ten largest. Sequenced material: blood. This clonotype originated in a woman aged 25 to 39 in good health. This rearrangement joins TRBV13 to TRBJ1-1, with 7 bases that match TRBD1. The CDR3 loop is CASSPQGGFTEAFF. DNA for the CDR3: TGTGCCAGCAGCCCGCAGGGGGGTTTCACTGAAGCTTTCTTT. The variable domain in full, with the rest retrieved from reference TRBV13 and TRBJ1-1, is AAGVIQSPRHLIKEKRETATLKCYPIPRHDTVYWYQQGPGQDPQFLISFYEKMQSDKGSIPDRFSAQQFSDYHSELNMSSLELGDSALYFCASSPQGGFTEAFFGQGTRLTVV.